These 30 T cell receptor beta chains came from one sample sequenced in a study of regulatory T cells in long-lasting Graves disease. Time point given: newly diagnosed GD, antithyroid drugs for less than 3 months. After RNA was extracted from PBMCs, the TCR library was made from it. Investigators prepared the TCR beta libraries by applying iRepertoire HTBI primers and Arm-PCR of CDR3 regions. TCRdb independently ran MiXCR on the multiplex PCR reads; one entry per CDR3 protein. The repertoire has about 440,000 distinct CDR3 sequences, about 15% of them found once; the top ten carry roughly a sixth. The sample was also linked to a second study, of T cells in Graves' hyperthyroidism and ophthalmopathy.

Sample: peripheral blood mononuclear cells (PBMCs), taken at new diagnosis, from a patient treated with antithyroid drugs. These receptors were collected from a woman aged 30 to 39 with Graves disease.

This clonotype appeared a few times. The rearrangement uses TRBV4-2 and TRBJ2-7, with D uncertain. V lost 1 base and J 0 bases, leaving 13 bases between the germline ends. The CDR3 totals 16 residues. CDR1 and CDR2 (germline): LGHNA, YNFKEQ. This CDR3 is CASSQAAGLISYEQYF. The DNA of the CDR3 is TGTGCCAGCAGCCAAGCAGCCGGCCTCATCTCCTACGAGCAGTACTTC.

This clonotype was counted ten times or more. The V call is TRBV12-3 or TRBV12-4, the J call TRBJ2-7; 9 nucleotides match TRBD1. This CDR3 has 13 amino acids. J lost 6 bases, V lost 6 bases, and 6 bases had no gene match. This chain's CDR3 is CASSSGTGFEQYF. The CDR3 DNA reads TGTGCCAGCAGCTCCGGGACAGGGTTCGAGCAGTACTTC.

Many counts were recorded for this clonotype. This sequence joins TRBV7-8 and TRBJ2-3; tentatively, D is TRBD2 (6 bases). Germline V gene lookup returns CDR1 SGHVS and CDR2 FQNEAQ. The CDR3 extends over 14 amino acids. V was clipped by 5 bases and J by 2 bases, with 11 bases between them. This chain's CDR3 is CASSMAGPTDTQYF. The CDR3 DNA sequence: TGTGCCAGCAGCATGGCGGGACCCACAGATACGCAGTATTTT.

Concerning this clonotype: A much larger clone differs by one base, so this may be a read error. The J gene is TRBJ2-5, the V gene TRBV28, with 10 nucleotides matching TRBD2. J was trimmed by 11 bases and V by 2 bases; bases with no gene match: 11. This CDR3 is built from 15 residues. Germline assignment: CDR1 MDHEN and CDR2 SYDVKM. CDR3 sequence (DNA): TGTGCCAGCAGTTTAATCGGACTAGCGGTCAATGAGCAGTACTTC. It specifies CASSLIGLAVNEQYF.

This clonotype was counted at least ten times. J is TRBJ2-1 and V is TRBV6-1; 7 bases line up with TRBD2. Unmatched junction bases numbered 3, after V lost 1 base and J lost 3 bases. The CDR3 runs to 15 residues. Per the germline V gene, CDR1 is MNHNS and CDR2 is SASEGT. CDR3 in DNA: TGTGCCAGCAGTGAAGTTGGGACTAACTACAATGAGCAGTTCTTC. Its protein is CASSEVGTNYNEQFF.

Note on this clonotype: This probably arose from a read error, given a far larger clone one base away. The gene calls are TRBV12-3 or TRBV12-4 and TRBJ2-1, with 9 nucleotides matching TRBD1. The CDR3 runs 15 residues. The junction had 13 bases not matched to a gene; V was cut back by 6 bases and J by 10 bases. CDR3 in amino acids: CASSLGQGGDYEQFF. The CDR3, as DNA: TGTGCCAGCAGCTTGGGACAGGGAGGGGACTACGAGCAGTTCTTC.

V usage is TRBV20-1 and J usage is TRBJ1-5; the D gene is possibly TRBD1 (5 bases). The CDR3 is 15 amino acids. Germline assignment: CDR1 DFQATT and CDR2 SNEGSKA (reference sequence). Trimming stripped 6 bases from V and 0 bases from J, with 15 bases between. The CDR3 region is CSAPKGQLSNQPQHF. The CDR3, as DNA: TGCAGTGCGCCTAAGGGGCAGCTTAGCAATCAGCCCCAGCATTTT.

This sequence joins TRBV14 and TRBJ1-2; D ambiguous. CDR1 is SGHDN and CDR2 is FVKESK in the germline V gene. V was pared by 1 base and J by 4 bases, with 4 bases between. The CDR3 is 12 amino acids. In DNA, the CDR3 is TGTGCCAGCAGCCAAGTCACCTATGGCTACACCTTC. Amino acid sequence: CASSQVTYGYTF.

This clonotype was counted at least ten times. V usage is TRBV10-3 and J usage is TRBJ2-7; 9 bases map to TRBD1. The CDR3 contains 13 residues. Trimming at V came to 6 bases and at J to 3 bases, leaving 3 bases not matched to a gene. From germline, CDR1 is ENHRY and CDR2 SYGVKD. The CDR3 nucleotides read TGTGCCATCAGCTTGGACAGGGGCTACGAGCAGTACTTC. Translated: CAISLDRGYEQYF.

The CDR3 protein is CAISGLGAQTQYF. As DNA, the CDR3 is TGTGCCATCAGTGGGTTGGGGGCCCAGACCCAGTACTTC. This chain links TRBV10-3 with TRBJ2-5; tentative D call: TRBD1 (6 bases). Per germline, CDR1 ENHRY and CDR2 SYGVKD. V was trimmed by 4 bases and J by 6 bases, leaving 12 bases between them. The CDR3 totals 13 residues.

This clonotype was seen repeatedly, ten times or more. The rearrangement links TRBV12-5 to TRBJ1-5; 9 bases align to TRBD1. Losses at the gene ends were 2 bases for V and 6 bases for J; bases not matched to a gene: 5. Looked up from germline, CDR1 is LGHNT and CDR2 is FRNRAP. This CDR3 spans 15 amino acids. In nucleotides, the CDR3 is TGTGCTAGTGGTTTGACCGGGACAGGGAGTCAGCCCCAGCATTTT. This encodes CASGLTGTGSQPQHF.

The chain has TRBV9 and TRBJ2-3; D is perhaps TRBD2 (6 bases). V was trimmed by 3 bases and J by 0 bases, leaving 14 bases between them. CDR1 SGDLS and CDR2 YYNGEE come from the germline V gene. The CDR3 length is 16 residues. The CDR3 here is CASSAILGSSTDTQYF. In DNA form, the CDR3 reads TGTGCCAGCAGCGCCATACTCGGGAGTAGCACAGATACGCAGTATTTT.

V usage is TRBV19 and J usage is TRBJ2-1, with 7 positions matching TRBD2. V lost 4 bases, J lost 7 bases, and 10 bases stayed unmatched. The CDR3 spans 15 residues. Per the germline V gene, CDR1 is LNHDA and CDR2 is SQIVND (reference sequence). This CDR3 is CASSKPSGTLNEQFF. CDR3 in DNA: TGTGCCAGTAGTAAGCCAAGCGGGACCCTTAATGAGCAGTTCTTC.

This clonotype was detected ten times or more. The chain employs TRBV29-1 and TRBJ2-1; the D gene is possibly TRBD2 (6 bases). The germline CDR1 and CDR2 sequences are SQVTM and ANQGSEA. Trimming took 5 bases from V and 10 from J, leaving 21 bases between them. The CDR3 loop spans 14 amino acids. CDR3 protein: CSVTPGLQNDEQFF. The CDR3 DNA reads as TGCAGCGTTACACCGGGACTCCAGAATGACGAGCAGTTCTTC.

This clonotype was seen repeatedly, ten times or more. V gene TRBV27 combines with J gene TRBJ2-1; tentative D call: TRBD1 (6 bases). Trimming stripped 6 bases from V and 9 bases from J, with 21 bases between. Germline V gives CDR1 MNHEY, CDR2 SMNVEV (reference sequence). CDR3 length equals 15 residues. For the CDR3, the DNA is TGTGCCAGCAGACTCACCACCCTATTAGGGGGTGAGCAGTTCTTC. Its translation is CASRLTTLLGGEQFF.

The chain recombines TRBV4-1 with TRBJ1-4; possibly TRBD1 for D (6 bases). From germline, CDR1 is MGHRA and CDR2 YSYEKL. Deletions cut 0 bases from V and 8 bases from J, with 19 bases between. The CDR3 is 17 amino acids. DNA of the CDR3: TGCGCCAGCAGCCAAGAAAAGTCAGGGGCTGAAAAGGAAAAACTGTTTTTT. Its protein is CASSQEKSGAEKEKLFF.

About this clonotype itself: A much larger clonotype is one base distant, so this may be a read error. The genes are TRBV7-9 and TRBJ1-4; weak D call: TRBD1 (6 bases). In germline, CDR1 is SEHNR, CDR2 FQNEAQ (reference sequence). The CDR3 is 17 residues long. The chain's CDR3 is CTSSLTTVTGRNEKLFF. The CDR3 region has the DNA TGTACCAGCAGCTTAACGACCGTGACAGGTCGTAATGAAAAACTGTTTTTT.

This clonotype was observed many times. CDR3 nucleotides: TGTGCCAGCATGAGTGGAGAAGTACCTAATCAGCCCCAGCATTTT. This gives the protein CASMSGEVPNQPQHF. The V call is TRBV12-3 or TRBV12-4, the J call TRBJ1-5, with D unresolved. The CDR3 sequence is 15 residues long. V gave up 7 bases and J gave up 4 bases, with 17 bases separating them.

The chain has TRBV5-1 and TRBJ2-1; unclear D gene. CDR1 and CDR2 from the germline V gene are SGHRS and YFSETQ. The CDR3 contains 14 residues. Trimming stripped 1 base from V and 8 bases from J, with 13 bases between. The CDR3 loop is CASSLQQLVDEQFF. DNA of the CDR3: TGCGCCAGCAGCTTGCAACAGTTAGTGGATGAGCAGTTCTTC.

There are many counts of this clonotype. CDR3 sequence reads: CSARAAREQFF. As DNA, the CDR3 is TGCAGTGCTAGAGCCGCAAGGGAGCAGTTCTTC. The rearrangement joins TRBV20-1 to TRBJ2-1; no reliable D call. Germline assignment: CDR1 DFQATT and CDR2 SNEGSKA (reference sequence). The V and J ends lost 1 base and 10 bases respectively, with 8 bases between them. The CDR3 is 11 residues long.

About this clonotype itself: An end of the junction differs from the germline gene, which may be a read error. V is TRBV20-1 and J is TRBJ2-1; 7 nucleotides match TRBD2. CDR1 is DFQATT and CDR2 is SNEGSKA in the germline V gene (reference sequence). The CDR3 length is 17 residues. The CDR3 here is CGARGRGASGPYNEQFF. The CDR3 DNA sequence: TGCGGTGCTAGAGGCCGCGGGGCTAGCGGACCCTACAATGAGCAGTTCTTC.

This clonotype has only a few counts. This sequence joins TRBV5-6 and TRBJ2-1, with a possible D match to TRBD2 (5 bases). V gave up 6 bases and J gave up 12 bases, with 19 bases separating them. CDR1 and CDR2 from the germline V gene are SGHDT and YYEEEE. This CDR3 region has 13 residues. The CDR3 spells CASTRGRDRGQFF. The CDR3 DNA follows: TGTGCCAGCACTCGCGGACGGGATAGAGGGCAGTTCTTC.

This clonotype showed up many times. V gene TRBV20-1 combines with J gene TRBJ1-1; D call uncertain. V lost 5 bases and J 0 bases, leaving 13 bases between the germline ends. CDR1 is DFQATT, CDR2 SNEGSKA, per germline (reference sequence). The CDR3 is 14 amino acids. CDR3 bases: TGCAGTGCTCCCGGCGGATTTATGAACACTGAAGCTTTCTTT. It translates to CSAPGGFMNTEAFF.

V and J are TRBV6-2 or TRBV6-3 and TRBJ2-2; 14 nucleotides match TRBD2. Germline values: CDR1 MNHEY, CDR2 SVGEGT. Trimming cost V 5 bases and J 6 bases; bases outside gene matches: 8. The CDR3 extends over 17 amino acids. The CDR3 DNA reads TGTGCCAGCAGTGGACTAGCGGGAGGCCGGGAGCCCGGGGAGCTGTTTTTT. Amino acid sequence: CASSGLAGGREPGELFF.

This clonotype was detected a few times. The V gene is TRBV6-2 or TRBV6-3, the J gene TRBJ1-2, with D perhaps matching TRBD1 (5 bases). CDR1 and CDR2 (germline): MNHEY, SVGEGT. The length of the CDR3 is 17 residues. The V end lost 0 bases, the J end lost 7 bases, and 21 bases lay between the germline ends. The CDR3 here is CASSYSKSGSGLGGYTF. For the CDR3, the DNA is TGTGCCAGCAGTTACTCGAAGTCGGGGTCAGGGCTCGGTGGCTACACCTTC.

This clonotype was seen at least ten times. The V call is TRBV20-1, the J call TRBJ2-1; no firm D call. This CDR3 comprises 13 residues. The V end was cut by 1 base, the J end by 7 bases, with 11 bases between. Germline V gives CDR1 DFQATT, CDR2 SNEGSKA (reference sequence). The CDR3 nucleotides are TGCAGTGCTAGAGGGATATGGTGGAATGAGCAGTTCTTC. Its protein product is CSARGIWWNEQFF.

This clonotype was observed many times. The chain recombines TRBV6-5 with TRBJ2-7; D may correspond to TRBD1 or TRBD2 (6 bases each). The germline CDR1 and CDR2 sequences are MNHEY and SVGAGI. Between the trimmed V and J ends, which lost 1 base and 2 bases, there was a span of 12 bases. The CDR3 extends over 15 amino acids. CDR3 amino acids: CASSYWGDKTYEQYF. For the CDR3, the DNA is TGTGCCAGCAGTTACTGGGGGGACAAGACCTACGAGCAGTACTTC.

This clonotype was detected ten times or more. The chain is built from TRBV20-1 and TRBJ1-5; tentative D call: TRBD1 (6 bases). The CDR3 has 15 amino acids. From germline, CDR1 is DFQATT and CDR2 SNEGSKA (reference sequence). Deletions cut 1 base from V and 1 base from J, with 11 bases between. The CDR3 reads CSARAGGGSNQPQHF. Written as DNA, the CDR3 is TGCAGTGCTAGAGCGGGGGGCGGGAGCAATCAGCCCCAGCATTTT.

This chain connects TRBV30 to TRBJ1-2; 7 bases align to TRBD1. With V trimmed by 8 bases and J by 3 bases, 9 bases remained unmatched. From germline, CDR1 is GTSNPN and CDR2 SVGIG (reference sequence). This CDR3 is built from 13 residues. This chain's CDR3 is CAGQTGMDYGYTF. CDR3 nucleotide sequence: TGTGCCGGCCAGACAGGGATGGACTATGGCTACACCTTC.

CDR3 loop: CASTPFDGATGELFF. The CDR3 DNA reads TGTGCCAGCACCCCCTTCGACGGTGCCACCGGGGAGCTGTTTTTT. The chain combines TRBV2 with TRBJ2-2; D is unclear. The CDR3 is made up of 15 amino acids. V was pared by 7 bases and J by 4 bases, with 16 bases between. Germline loops: CDR1 SNHLY, CDR2 FYNNEI.